The 29 T cell receptor beta chains presented below share a single source sample, sequenced in a study of T cells after yellow fever vaccination. MiXCR, applied by TCRdb to the 5' RACE reads, yields one record per CDR3 protein. The data hold just over 300,000 distinct CDR3 sequences, with around 3.6% observed a single time. Material: PBMCs, obtained on the day of the yellow fever booster vaccination. These receptors all come from a man aged 18 to 30 who received the YFV17D yellow fever vaccine.

The table lists this clonotype with many counts. This sequence joins TRBV2 and TRBJ2-3; no firm D call. V lost 2 bases, J lost 0 bases, and 15 bases lay in between. Germline V gene sequence: CDR1 SNHLY, CDR2 FYNNEI. This CDR3 has 17 amino acids. The CDR3 DNA is TGTGCCAGCAGTGAAAGAGACCCGGGCATGAGCACAGATACGCAGTATTTT. Translation: CASSERDPGMSTDTQYF.

The gene calls are TRBV7-9 and TRBJ1-2, with 9 bases lining up with TRBD1. J was trimmed by 0 bases and V by 4 bases; bases with no gene match: 12. The V gene's germline CDR1 is SEHNR and CDR2 FQNEAQ (reference sequence). The CDR3 has 18 residues. CDR3 amino acids: CASSSGPGTGLANYGYTF. The CDR3 DNA sequence: TGTGCCAGCAGCTCAGGCCCCGGGACAGGGTTAGCTAACTATGGCTACACCTTC.

This clonotype has a handful of counts. This chain uses TRBV29-1 with TRBJ1-1, with 8 bases aligning to TRBD1. CDR1 and CDR2 (germline): SQVTM, ANQGSEA. CDR3 length: 14 residues. V trimming: 5 bases; J trimming: 3 bases; junction bases outside the gene matches: 8. The CDR3 spells CSVSRQGRDTEAFF. The CDR3 DNA sequence: TGCAGCGTTTCGCGACAGGGGAGGGACACTGAAGCTTTCTTT.

This clonotype was counted a few times. CDR3 sequence: CSVDQGKETQYF. The DNA of the CDR3 is TGCAGCGTTGACCAGGGTAAAGAGACCCAGTACTTC. The chain carries TRBV29-1 and TRBJ2-5; tentatively, D is TRBD1 (5 bases). Germline CDR1 is SQVTM and CDR2 is ANQGSEA. The CDR3 runs 12 residues. V dropped 3 bases and J dropped 3 bases, with 8 bases sitting between them.

This clonotype has at least ten counts. V and J are TRBV6-6 and TRBJ2-7; 8 nucleotides align to TRBD2. This CDR3 has 15 amino acids. The J segment lost 4 bases and the V segment lost 4 bases, leaving 9 bases of the junction unmatched. Germline V gene lookup returns CDR1 MNHNY and CDR2 SVGAGI (reference sequence). The CDR3 here is CASSLRRGGEYEQYF. Here the CDR3 DNA reads TGTGCCAGCAGTTTAAGACGGGGGGGAGAGTACGAGCAGTACTTC.

This clonotype has ten or more counts. This rearrangement joins TRBV7-2 to TRBJ2-4; 7 bases are a match to TRBD2. The V gene's germline CDR1 is SGHTA and CDR2 FQGNSA. The CDR3 has 17 amino acids. Germline trimming cut 5 bases from V and 2 bases from J; bases unmatched to any gene: 12. CDR3 DNA sequence: TGTGCCAGCAGCACCACGGGACTACCTCTAACCAAAAACATTCAGTACTTC. It encodes CASSTTGLPLTKNIQYF.

The genes are TRBV5-5 and TRBJ2-3; no clear D gene. Germline V gives CDR1 SGHKS, CDR2 YYEKEE (reference sequence). V lost 9 bases to trimming and J lost 3 bases, with 20 bases between them. The CDR3 sequence is 15 residues long. The CDR3 DNA reads TGTGCCACCACCTTGGCGTCTGGGGAAACAGATACGCAGTATTTT. This gives the protein CATTLASGETDTQYF.

The chain couples TRBV29-1 to TRBJ1-1; D might be TRBD1 (5 bases). In germline, CDR1 is SQVTM, CDR2 ANQGSEA. The CDR3 runs 13 residues. V lost 7 bases and J lost 5, with 17 bases in between. The CDR3 DNA is TGCAGCGCGCTCGGAGGGGTAAGGACTGAAGCTTTCTTT. Translation gives CSALGGVRTEAFF.

This clonotype showed up just a few times. The chain links TRBV7-9 to TRBJ2-6; D remains unclear. CDR1 is SEHNR, CDR2 FQNEAQ, per germline (reference sequence). V shed 2 bases and J shed 0 bases, with 8 bases lying between them. The CDR3 runs 16 residues. This chain's CDR3 is CASSLIFSSGANVLTF. For the CDR3, the DNA is TGTGCCAGCAGCTTAATCTTCAGCTCTGGGGCCAACGTCCTGACTTTC.

This clonotype was recorded many times. The V and J genes are TRBV3-1 and TRBJ2-1; 12 bases are shared with TRBD1. V was pared by 3 bases and J by 8 bases, with 8 bases of the junction left unmatched. CDR1 is LGHDT, CDR2 YNNKEL, per germline (reference sequence). There are 16 residues in the CDR3. The CDR3 spells CASSHAGTGGFDEQFF. The CDR3 coding sequence is TGTGCCAGCAGCCACGCCGGGACAGGGGGCTTCGATGAGCAGTTCTTC.

This clonotype turned up a few times. V gene TRBV30 combines with J gene TRBJ1-2; D is unclear. Trimming cost V 1 base and J 10 bases, with 10 bases left between them. The CDR3 totals 11 residues. From germline, CDR1 is GTSNPN and CDR2 SVGIG (reference sequence). Written as DNA, the CDR3 is TGTGCCTGGAGTGGGGGTAGTCCCTACACCTTC. This gives the protein CAWSGGSPYTF. Drawing the rest from reference TRBV30 and TRBJ1-2, the complete variable domain is SQTIHQWPATLVQPVGSPLSLECTVEGTSNPNLYWYRQAAGRGLQLLFYSVGIGQISSEVPQNLSASRPQDRQFILSSKKLLLSDSGFYLCAWSGGSPYTFGSGTRLTVV.

The chain combines TRBV19 with TRBJ1-1; D gene uncertain. Per germline, CDR1 LNHDA and CDR2 SQIVND (reference sequence). The V end was cut by 5 bases, the J end by 1 base, with 14 bases between. This CDR3 has 15 amino acids. CDR3 residues: CASSHRELRNTEAFF. CDR3 in DNA: TGTGCCAGTAGTCATCGTGAGTTGAGGAACACTGAAGCTTTCTTT.

This clonotype was found many times. V is TRBV20-1 and J is TRBJ1-2; TRBD1 might be the D (5 bases). CDR3 length: 12 amino acids. V lost 1 base and J 5 bases, leaving 8 bases between the germline ends. Germline V lookup: CDR1 DFQATT, CDR2 SNEGSKA (reference sequence). CDR3 sequence: CSARGGDYGYTF. The CDR3 coding sequence is TGCAGTGCTAGAGGAGGGGATTATGGCTACACCTTC.

This clonotype has at least ten counts. The chain combines TRBV7-2 with TRBJ2-1; TRBD2 is a possible D gene (6 bases). The V gene lost 1 base and the J gene lost 13 bases, with 20 bases spanning the gap. The CDR3 sequence is 15 residues long. The germline V gene has CDR1 SGHTA and CDR2 FQGNSA. Written as DNA, the CDR3 is TGTGCCAGCAGCTTAGAGGGTAGCGGACCACGAGCTCAGTTCTTC. This translates into CASSLEGSGPRAQFF. The full variable domain, in which reference TRBV7-2 and TRBJ2-1 provide the parts outside the CDR3, is GAGVSQSPSNKVTEKGKDVELRCDPISGHTALYWYRQSLGQGLEFLIYFQGNSAPDKSGLPSDRFSAERTGGSVSTLTIQRTQQEDSAVYLCASSLEGSGPRAQFFGPGTRLTVL.

This clonotype was counted many times. J is TRBJ2-4 and V is TRBV5-1; weak D call: TRBD1 (5 bases). Germline CDR1 and CDR2: SGHRS and YFSETQ. The CDR3 extends over 14 amino acids. The V end lost 4 bases, the J end lost 0 bases, and 8 bases lay between the germline ends. CDR3 sequence (DNA): TGCGCCAGCAGCCCGACAGCAGCCAAAAACATTCAGTACTTC. Its protein product is CASSPTAAKNIQYF.

This clonotype was seen a few times. The chain has TRBV25-1 and TRBJ2-7, with D uncertain. V lost 7 bases, J lost 6 bases, and 13 bases lay in between. The CDR3 has 12 residues. Germline values: CDR1 MGHDK, CDR2 SYGVNS. In DNA form, the CDR3 reads TGTGCCAGCAAGTTGGGATGGGCCGAGCAGTACTTC. As protein: CASKLGWAEQYF.

There are a few counts of this clonotype. The gene calls are TRBV4-2 and TRBJ1-3; D possibly corresponds to TRBD1 (6 bases). Germline V gene lookup returns CDR1 LGHNA and CDR2 YNFKEQ. The CDR3 spans 16 residues. Trimming shortened V by 1 base and J by 2 bases, and 12 bases separated the two germline ends. CDR3 region: CASSQVNRVPGNTIYF. In DNA form, the CDR3 reads TGTGCCAGCAGCCAAGTTAACAGGGTACCTGGAAACACCATATATTTT.

This clonotype was counted many times. This rearrangement joins TRBV15 to TRBJ2-5; 7 bases map to TRBD1. This CDR3 has 13 residues. Per germline, CDR1 LNHNV and CDR2 YYDKDF (reference sequence). The ends lost 6 bases at V and 4 bases at J; junction bases unmatched: 5. The CDR3 reads CATSGDSLETQYF. CDR3 nucleotides: TGTGCCACCAGTGGGGACAGCCTAGAGACCCAGTACTTC.

The chain has TRBV7-2 and TRBJ2-7; D is ambiguous. Trimming shortened V by 1 base and J by 7 bases, and 17 bases separated the two germline ends. Germline V gene sequence: CDR1 SGHTA, CDR2 FQGNSA. This CDR3 is 15 amino acids long. The CDR3 here is CASSLGIGPSREQYF. The CDR3 DNA reads as TGTGCCAGCAGCTTAGGAATAGGGCCGAGCCGGGAGCAGTACTTC.

This chain links TRBV20-1 with TRBJ2-3, with D perhaps TRBD2 (5 bases). The CDR3 runs 12 residues. Germline V gene lookup returns CDR1 DFQATT and CDR2 SNEGSKA (reference sequence). Between the trimmed V and J ends, which lost 5 bases and 9 bases, there was a span of 15 bases. Here the CDR3 reads CSAGVLAPTQYF. CDR3 DNA sequence: TGCAGTGCTGGCGTTCTAGCCCCGACGCAGTATTTT.

This chain joins TRBV6-5 and TRBJ1-2; a possible D gene is TRBD1 (6 bases). V was cut by 2 bases and J by 7 bases, with 17 bases left in between. The germline CDR1 and CDR2 sequences are MNHEY and SVGAGI. The CDR3 length is 15 residues. The CDR3, as DNA: TGTGCCAGCAGTTACACCGGGGGGGCCGCTAGTGGCTACACCTTC. Translating gives CASSYTGGAASGYTF.

In its sample, this clonotype was seen a few times. The rearrangement links TRBV7-9 to TRBJ1-3, with a tentative D call TRBD1 (5 bases). Germline V gene lookup returns CDR1 SEHNR and CDR2 FQNEAQ (reference sequence). With 2 bases removed from V and 4 bases from J, the gap between germline ends came to 9 bases. The CDR3 sequence is 14 residues long. This CDR3 reads CASSLRGDGNTIYF. The CDR3 region has the DNA TGTGCCAGCAGCTTACGAGGGGACGGAAACACCATATATTTT.

This clonotype has more than one count but fewer than ten. J is TRBJ2-1 and V is TRBV20-1, with D tentatively TRBD2 (6 bases). Germline-derived CDR1 and CDR2 are DFQATT and SNEGSKA (reference sequence). The CDR3 is 15 amino acids. V lost 3 bases and J 5 bases, leaving 17 bases between the germline ends. In DNA form, the CDR3 reads TGCAGTGCTAGTGCGGGACCTAGACGACACAATGAGCAGTTCTTC. It encodes CSASAGPRRHNEQFF.

This clonotype was counted ten times or more. The J gene is TRBJ2-4, the V gene TRBV12-3 or TRBV12-4, with 9 bases aligning to TRBD1. Trimming at V came to 6 bases and at J to 4 bases, leaving 7 bases not matched to a gene. The CDR3 spans 15 residues. This chain's CDR3 is CASSSSGTGKNIQYF. The CDR3 coding sequence is TGTGCCAGCAGCTCTTCCGGGACAGGGAAAAACATTCAGTACTTC.

This clonotype showed up many times. This sequence joins TRBV7-8 and TRBJ2-7; perhaps TRBD1 as D (6 bases). CDR1 is SGHVS, CDR2 FQNEAQ, per germline. The CDR3 spans 15 residues. Trimming removed 1 base at V and 1 base at J, with 11 bases between. As DNA, the CDR3 is TGTGCCAGCAGCTTAGTACAGGGTCCGTCCTACGAGCAGTACGTC. Encoded protein: CASSLVQGPSYEQYV.

Regarding this clonotype: Compared with germline, one end of the junction differs, possibly owing to a read error. The genes are TRBV18 and TRBJ2-1; 13 bases match TRBD2. The CDR3 has 15 residues. From germline, CDR1 is KGHSH and CDR2 LQKENI. Here the CDR3 DNA reads TGTGCCAGCTCACGGGGACTAGCGGGGTACAATGAGCATTTCTTC. Residues: CASSRGLAGYNEHFF.

This clonotype was observed at least ten times. The chain is built from TRBV6-5 and TRBJ2-1; a possible D gene is TRBD1 (6 bases). The V end was cut by 2 bases, the J end by 4 bases, with 15 bases between. This CDR3 is 16 amino acids long. The V gene's germline CDR1 is MNHEY and CDR2 SVGAGI. This CDR3 reads CASSYGGASPYNEQFF. CDR3 bases: TGTGCCAGCAGTTACGGGGGCGCGAGCCCATACAATGAGCAGTTCTTC.

This clonotype was counted a few times. The V call is TRBV9, the J call TRBJ2-1, with D perhaps assigned TRBD1 or TRBD2 (5 bases each). Trimming shortened V by 2 bases and J by 8 bases, and 20 bases separated the two germline ends. Per the germline V gene, CDR1 is SGDLS and CDR2 is YYNGEE. The CDR3 runs 16 residues. This chain's CDR3 is CASSVPVIGGTDEQFF. In DNA form, the CDR3 reads TGTGCCAGCAGCGTTCCGGTTATTGGGGGTACCGATGAGCAGTTCTTC.

This clonotype has ten or more counts. The rearrangement links TRBV20-1 to TRBJ1-3; possible D gene TRBD1, 5 bases. Between the trimmed V and J ends, which lost 3 bases and 0 bases, there was a span of 12 bases. This CDR3 is built from 15 residues. Germline V gene data show CDR1 as DFQATT and CDR2 as SNEGSKA (reference sequence). The DNA for the CDR3 is TGCAGTGCTAGGTCGCAGGGATCCTCTGGAAACACCATATATTTT. Translation gives CSARSQGSSGNTIYF.